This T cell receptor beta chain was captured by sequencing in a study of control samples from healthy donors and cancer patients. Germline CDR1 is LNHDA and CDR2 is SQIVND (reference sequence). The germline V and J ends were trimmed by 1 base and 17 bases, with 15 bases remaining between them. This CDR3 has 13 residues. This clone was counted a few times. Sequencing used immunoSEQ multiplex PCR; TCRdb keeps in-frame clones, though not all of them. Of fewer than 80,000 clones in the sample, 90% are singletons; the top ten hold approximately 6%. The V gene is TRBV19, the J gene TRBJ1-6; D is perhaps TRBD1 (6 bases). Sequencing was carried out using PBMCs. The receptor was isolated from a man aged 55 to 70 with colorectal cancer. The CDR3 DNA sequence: TGTGCCAGTAGTATAGGCCGCCGGGACACAATCCACTTT. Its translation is CASSIGRRDTIHF.